This T cell receptor beta chain came from a study of T-cell memory formation after mild COVID-19. Study results and caveats: Clones contracting day 15 to 85 were balanced CD4/CD8; later expanders leaned CD4+. The authors did not confirm SARS-CoV-2 specificity of second-wave clones peaking day 37. Contracting CD4+ clones lay largely in CM and EM, with CD8+ ones residing in EMRA.

Germline V gene data show CDR1 as SGHKS and CDR2 as YYEKEE (reference sequence). The CDR3 consists of 17 residues. V was clipped by 6 bases and J by 2 bases; unmatched bases: 14. As regards this clonotype: Antigen unknown.

TCR alpha and TCR beta cDNA libraries carrying sample barcodes and UMIs came from 5'RACE with constant-segment primers. TCRdb re-analysed the 5' RACE reads in MiXCR, keeping a single row per CDR3 protein. The sample includes hundreds of thousands of distinct CDR3 sequences, approximately 14% of them seen just once. The material sequenced was PBMCs or a T cell subset sorted from them (not recorded which). This rearrangement joins TRBV5-5 to TRBJ2-3; 8 bases agree with TRBD2. The sequence was obtained from a man younger than 30 who had mild COVID-19 (a few samples of this study predate the infection). Cell type and time point are not known. CDR3 loop: CASTPGARGGDTDTQYF. DNA for the CDR3: TGTGCCAGCACCCCGGGGGCCCGGGGGGGAGACACAGATACGCAGTATTTT.